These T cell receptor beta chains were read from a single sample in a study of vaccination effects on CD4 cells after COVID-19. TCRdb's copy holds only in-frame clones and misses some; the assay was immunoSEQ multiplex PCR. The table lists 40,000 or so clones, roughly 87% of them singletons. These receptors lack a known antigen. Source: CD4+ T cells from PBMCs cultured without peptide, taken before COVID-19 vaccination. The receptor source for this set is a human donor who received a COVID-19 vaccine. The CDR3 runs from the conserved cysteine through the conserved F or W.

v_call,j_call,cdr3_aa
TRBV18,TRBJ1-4,CASSGDNEKLFF
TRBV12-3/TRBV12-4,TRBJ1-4,CASSPFHNEKLFF
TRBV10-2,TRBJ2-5,CASSESDRAVETQYF
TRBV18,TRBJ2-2,CASSPGLAGNTGELFF
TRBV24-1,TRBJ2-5,CATSDPTGSGETQYF
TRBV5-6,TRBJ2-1,CASSSFAGGTLNEQFF
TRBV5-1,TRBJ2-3,CASSPLAGGRTDTQYF
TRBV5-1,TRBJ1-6,CASSLRDRNSPLHF
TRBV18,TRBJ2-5,CASSPGGAQETQYF
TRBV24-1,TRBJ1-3,CATSDPRGTGNTIYF
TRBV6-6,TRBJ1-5,CASSPRQGAGSNQPQHF
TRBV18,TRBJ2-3,CASSRYTSTDTQYF
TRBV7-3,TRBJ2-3,CASSPRGGDTDTQYF
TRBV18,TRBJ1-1,CASSQAAGTNTEAFF
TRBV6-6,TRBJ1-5,CASSLLDQPQHF
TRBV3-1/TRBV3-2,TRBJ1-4,CASSQRRDRWEKLFF
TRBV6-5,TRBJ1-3,CASSPTGNTIYF
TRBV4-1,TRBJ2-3,CASSQGAAPDTQYF
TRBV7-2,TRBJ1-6,CASSLAWGEGGKNSPLHF
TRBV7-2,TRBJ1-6,CASSLAPQGTSPLHF
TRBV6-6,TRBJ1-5,CASTNTGPQHF
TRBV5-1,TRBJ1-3,CASSLWMGNTIYF
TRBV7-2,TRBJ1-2,CASSQRDSRYGYTF
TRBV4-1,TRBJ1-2,CASSLRDRPTTFYGYTF
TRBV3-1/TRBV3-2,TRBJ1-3,CASSRQGDGNTIYF
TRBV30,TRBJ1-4,CAWSRDYEKLFF
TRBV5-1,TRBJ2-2,CASSLQGRPGELFF
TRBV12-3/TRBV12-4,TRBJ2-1,CASKGTTYNEQFF
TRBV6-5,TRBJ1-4,CASRQGLEKLFF
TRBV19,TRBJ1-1,CASSMSQGAEAFF
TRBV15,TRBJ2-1,CATSREGGDTNEQFF
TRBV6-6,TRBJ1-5,CASSSQTGVSNQPQHF
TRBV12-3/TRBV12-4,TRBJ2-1,CASRPGNNEQFF
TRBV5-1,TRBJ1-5,CASSLGGNNQPQHF
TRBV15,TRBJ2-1,CATSSVSVYNEQFF
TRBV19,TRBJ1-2,CASSSTGGGYGYTF
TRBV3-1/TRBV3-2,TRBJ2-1,CASSQRDAYNEQFF
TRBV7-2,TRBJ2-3,CASSLGPTGGFRGDTQYF
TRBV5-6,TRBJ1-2,CASSRKTGVGYGYTF
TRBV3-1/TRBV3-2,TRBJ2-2,CASSFGLAGRGGELFF
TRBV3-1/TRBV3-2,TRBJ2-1,CASSQDNGLGYNEQFF
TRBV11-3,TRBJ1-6,CASSLDGTGYSPLHF
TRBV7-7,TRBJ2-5,CASSLGGRRETQYF
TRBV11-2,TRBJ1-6,CASSRSGGTDSPLHF
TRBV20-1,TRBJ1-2,CSASTLLRDYGYTF
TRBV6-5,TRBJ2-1,CASTVRGGLYNEQFF
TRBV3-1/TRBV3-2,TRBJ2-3,CASSQDIGRPDTQYF
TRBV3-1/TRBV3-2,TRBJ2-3,CASSQIHAGDTQYF
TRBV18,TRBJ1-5,CASSRGGNQPQHF
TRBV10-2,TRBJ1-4,CASTSTGGAYEKLFF
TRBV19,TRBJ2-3,CASSRVRASTDTQYF
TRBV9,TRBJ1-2,CASSVAPGTANYGYTF
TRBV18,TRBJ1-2,CASSPEGGGGLRGYTF
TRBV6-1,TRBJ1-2,CASSEAIRGTGRDGYTF
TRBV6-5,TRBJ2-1,CASSYSPGTYNEQFF